This T cell receptor beta chain came from a study of glioma-infiltrating T cells after dendritic cell vaccination (dated by TCRdb to 2015 to 2016). Background on the whole study: Of the roughly 15 glioblastoma patients in the cohort, all drawn from Phase I and II dendritic cell vaccination trials, 9 were newly diagnosed and 6 had recurrent disease. Survival after dendritic cell vaccination was correlated with TCR sequencing metrics such as TIL content and the overlap between tumor and blood repertoires. Each patient was given three intradermal dendritic cell vaccine injections, spaced two weeks apart, in the arm below the axilla. The vaccine was prepared from monocyte-derived dendritic cells that were cultured for more than six days with IL-4 and GM-CSF and then pulsed overnight with autologous tumor lysate. Deep sequencing of TCR beta CDR3 regions was used to quantify tumor-infiltrating lymphocyte content and compare tumor and blood repertoires in dendritic cell-vaccinated glioblastoma patients. Autologous tumor lysate-pulsed dendritic cell vaccination was administered to the patients between about 2003 and 2013. The full study reports these points: After dendritic cell vaccination, a higher estimated pretreatment TIL content predicted longer time to progression and longer overall survival. No direct relationship between TCR clonality and survival was found, suggesting a diverse polyclonal response may matter. The three-group TCR overlap response model was described as speculative and requiring prospective validation. The cohort was small and heterogeneous, few patients had complete blood and tumor sets, and even fewer had initial-recurrent tumor pairs.

Using the immunoSEQ assay, TCRB CDR3 regions were amplified from roughly 2 micrograms of genomic DNA, or from all available DNA when less than that was on hand. Multiplex PCR used 60 forward primers for TCR V beta segments and 13 reverse primers for J beta segments. To estimate the number of reads per starting template, synthetic control templates were added to each sample at limiting dilution. The Illumina HiSeq System generated sequencing reads of 87 bp. In the original analysis: To remove PCR and sequencing errors, closely related sequences were merged with a nearest neighbor algorithm. TCR overlap was measured as the percentage of unique tumor TCR beta sequences that were also present in the peripheral blood of the same patient. TCRdb mirrors the immuneACCESS table, restricted to in-frame sequences. Some clones are absent from its copies; in checked studies, under half trace to an unresolved V gene, and the reason for the others is unknown. That table supplies the V and J calls and clone size; D and trimming were determined from the DNA. The sample profile shows roughly 85,000 clones; less than 85% of them were found once. The biggest ten clones account for over 6.5% of the sample.

Reading from cysteine to phenylalanine, the CDR3 counts 17 amino acids. Kept here is only the CDR3 DNA, which spans 51 bases and is read in frame from base 1. Germline trimming amounts to 2 bases on V and 0 bases on J, with 6 as the count of junction bases outside the gene matches. The germline V gene gives CDR1 as MGHRA and CDR2 as YSYEKL. In the case of this clone: Its antigen has not been determined. One base away there is no much larger clone; base qualities are not given.

This specimen's time point label, interpreted: after dendritic cell vaccination, including at tumor progression/relapse. Patients were selected on the basis of adequate residual fresh-frozen tumor tissue and more than two years of available survival data. Molecular status otherwise varied across the glioblastoma patients, but none of them carried an isocitrate dehydrogenase mutation. PBMC collection took place before vaccination, two weeks after the third vaccination, and at tumor progression if progression occurred. The Qiagen DNeasy Blood extraction Kit was used for extraction of genomic DNA. This receptor was taken from a human donor with glioblastoma. The chain couples TRBV4-1 to TRBJ2-1; the central 8 bases match TRBD2. Sequencing used blood, obtained after dendritic cell vaccination. The CDR3 protein is CASSQLVAGSSYNEQFF. The sequenced DNA is TGCGCCAGCAGCCAATTGGTAGCGGGGAGCTCCTACAATGAGCAGTTCTTC.